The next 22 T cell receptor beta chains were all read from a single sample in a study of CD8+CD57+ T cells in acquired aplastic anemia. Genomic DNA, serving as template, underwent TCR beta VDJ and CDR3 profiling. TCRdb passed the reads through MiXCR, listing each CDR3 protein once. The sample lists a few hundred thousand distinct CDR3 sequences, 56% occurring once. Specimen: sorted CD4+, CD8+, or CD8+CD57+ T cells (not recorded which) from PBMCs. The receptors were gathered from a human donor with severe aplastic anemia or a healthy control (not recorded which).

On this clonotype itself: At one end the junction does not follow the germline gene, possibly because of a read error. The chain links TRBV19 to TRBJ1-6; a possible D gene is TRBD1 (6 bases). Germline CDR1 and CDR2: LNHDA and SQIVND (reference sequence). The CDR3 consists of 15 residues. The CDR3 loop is CASSNDIGGNSPLRF. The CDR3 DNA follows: TGTGCCAGTAGTAACGACATAGGGGGTAATTCACCCCTCCGCTTT. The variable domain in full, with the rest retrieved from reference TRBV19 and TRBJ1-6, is DGGITQSPKYLFRKEGQNVTLSCEQNLNHDAMYWYRQDPGQGLRLIYYSQIVNDFQKGDIAEGYSVSREKKESFPLTVTSAQKNPTAFYLCASSNDIGGNSPLRFGNGTRLTVT.

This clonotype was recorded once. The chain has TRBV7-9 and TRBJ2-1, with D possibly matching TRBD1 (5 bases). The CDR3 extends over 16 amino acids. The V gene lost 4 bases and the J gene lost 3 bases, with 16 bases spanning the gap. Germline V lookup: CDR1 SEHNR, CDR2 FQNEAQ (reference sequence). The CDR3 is CASSSNRFLDYNEQFF. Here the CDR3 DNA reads TGTGCCAGCAGCTCAAACAGGTTTCTAGACTACAATGAGCAGTTCTTC.

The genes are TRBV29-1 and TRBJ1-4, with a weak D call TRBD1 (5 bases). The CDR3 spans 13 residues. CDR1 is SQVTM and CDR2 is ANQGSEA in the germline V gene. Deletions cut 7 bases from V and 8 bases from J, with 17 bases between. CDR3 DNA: TGCAGCGCCGCCATTCTACGGGGCGAAAAACTGTTTTTT. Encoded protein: CSAAILRGEKLFF.

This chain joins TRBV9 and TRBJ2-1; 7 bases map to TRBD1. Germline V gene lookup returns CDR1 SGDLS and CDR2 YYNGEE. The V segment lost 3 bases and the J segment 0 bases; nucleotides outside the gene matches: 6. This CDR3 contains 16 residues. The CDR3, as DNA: TGTGCCAGCAGCGCAGGGGGTGTGCGCTCCTACAATGAGCAGTTCTTC. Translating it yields CASSAGGVRSYNEQFF.

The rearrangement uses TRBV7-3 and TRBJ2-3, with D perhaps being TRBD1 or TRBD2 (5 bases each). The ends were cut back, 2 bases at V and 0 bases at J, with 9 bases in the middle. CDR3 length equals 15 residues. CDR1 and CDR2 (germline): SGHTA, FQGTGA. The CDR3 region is CASSLAGTSTDTQYF. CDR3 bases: TGTGCCAGCAGCTTAGCAGGGACGAGCACAGATACGCAGTATTTT.

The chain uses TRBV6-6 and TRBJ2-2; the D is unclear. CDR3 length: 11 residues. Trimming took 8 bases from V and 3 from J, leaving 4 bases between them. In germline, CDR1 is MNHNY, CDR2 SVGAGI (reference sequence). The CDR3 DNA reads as TGTGCCAGCGCTCACACCGGGGAGCTGTTTTTT. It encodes CASAHTGELFF.

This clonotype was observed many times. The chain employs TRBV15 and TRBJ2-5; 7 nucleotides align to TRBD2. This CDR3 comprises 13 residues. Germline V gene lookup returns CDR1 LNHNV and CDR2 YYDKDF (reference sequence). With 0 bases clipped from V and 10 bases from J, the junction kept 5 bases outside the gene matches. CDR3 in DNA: TGTGCCACCAGCAGAGATCGGGCGGGGGACCAGTACTTC. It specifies CATSRDRAGDQYF.

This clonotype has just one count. CDR3 coding DNA: TGCAGTGCTAGGGCAGCGTACAATCAGCCCCAGCATTTT. Translated, it gives CSARAAYNQPQHF. V gene TRBV20-1 combines with J gene TRBJ1-5; D gene uncertain. Per the germline V gene, CDR1 is DFQATT and CDR2 is SNEGSKA (reference sequence). Trimming took off 3 bases at V and 3 bases at J, with 9 bases between the two ends. This CDR3 has 13 amino acids.

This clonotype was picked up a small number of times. The CDR3 bases are TGTGCCAGTAGTGAGACAGGGGGAATCTCACCCCTCCACTTT. This codes for CASSETGGISPLHF. The genes are TRBV19 and TRBJ1-6, with 9 positions matching TRBD1. Germline V gene data show CDR1 as LNHDA and CDR2 as SQIVND (reference sequence). This CDR3 is 14 amino acids long. Losses at the gene ends were 5 bases for V and 10 bases for J; bases not matched to a gene: 6.

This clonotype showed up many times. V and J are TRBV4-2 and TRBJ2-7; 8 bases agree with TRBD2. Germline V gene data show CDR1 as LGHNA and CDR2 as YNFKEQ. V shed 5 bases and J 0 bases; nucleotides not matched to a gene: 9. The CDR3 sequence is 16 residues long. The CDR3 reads CASSSPRGTSSYEQYF. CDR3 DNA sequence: TGTGCCAGCAGCTCACCCCGGGGGACTAGCTCCTACGAGCAGTACTTC.

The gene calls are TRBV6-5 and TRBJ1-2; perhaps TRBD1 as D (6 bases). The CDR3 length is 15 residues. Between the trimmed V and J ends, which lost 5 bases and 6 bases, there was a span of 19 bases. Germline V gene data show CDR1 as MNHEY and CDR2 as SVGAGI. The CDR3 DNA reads TGTGCCAGCAGTACACTACAGGGACCGCCTCATGGCTACACCTTC. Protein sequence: CASSTLQGPPHGYTF.

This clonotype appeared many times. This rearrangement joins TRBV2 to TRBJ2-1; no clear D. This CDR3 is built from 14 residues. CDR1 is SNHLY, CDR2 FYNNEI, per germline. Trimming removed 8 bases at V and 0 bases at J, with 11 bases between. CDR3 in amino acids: CASEEVTSYNEQFF. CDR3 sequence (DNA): TGTGCCAGCGAAGAGGTAACCTCCTACAATGAGCAGTTCTTC.

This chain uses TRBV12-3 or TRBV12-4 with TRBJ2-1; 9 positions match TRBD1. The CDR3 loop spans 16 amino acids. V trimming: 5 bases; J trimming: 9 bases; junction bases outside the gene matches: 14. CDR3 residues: CASSVGQGRVSGEQFF. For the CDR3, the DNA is TGTGCCAGCAGTGTCGGACAGGGGAGAGTTTCGGGTGAGCAGTTCTTC.

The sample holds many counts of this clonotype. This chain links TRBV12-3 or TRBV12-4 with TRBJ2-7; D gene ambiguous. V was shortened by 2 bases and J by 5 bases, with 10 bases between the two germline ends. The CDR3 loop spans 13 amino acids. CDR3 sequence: CASSLWDQDEQYF. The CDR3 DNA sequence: TGTGCCAGCAGTTTATGGGATCAGGACGAGCAGTACTTC.

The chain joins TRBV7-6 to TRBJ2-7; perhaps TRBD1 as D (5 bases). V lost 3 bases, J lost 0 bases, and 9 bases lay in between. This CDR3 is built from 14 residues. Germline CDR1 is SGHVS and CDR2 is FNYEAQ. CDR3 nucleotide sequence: TGTGCCAGCAGCTTTGGCAGGGCCTCCTACGAGCAGTACTTC. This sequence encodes CASSFGRASYEQYF.

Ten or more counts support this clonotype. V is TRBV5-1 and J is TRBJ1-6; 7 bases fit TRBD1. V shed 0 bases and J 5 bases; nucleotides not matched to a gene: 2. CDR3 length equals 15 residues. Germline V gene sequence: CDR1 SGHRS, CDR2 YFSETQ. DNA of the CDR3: TGCGCCAGCAGCTTGGGACAGGGAGATAATTCACCCCTCCACTTT. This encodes CASSLGQGDNSPLHF.

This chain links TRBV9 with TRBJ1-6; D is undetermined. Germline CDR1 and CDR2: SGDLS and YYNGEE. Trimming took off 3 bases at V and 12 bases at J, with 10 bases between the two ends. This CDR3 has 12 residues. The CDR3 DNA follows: TGTGCCAGCAGCGCCTTCGACCTACCCCTCCACTTT. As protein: CASSAFDLPLHF.

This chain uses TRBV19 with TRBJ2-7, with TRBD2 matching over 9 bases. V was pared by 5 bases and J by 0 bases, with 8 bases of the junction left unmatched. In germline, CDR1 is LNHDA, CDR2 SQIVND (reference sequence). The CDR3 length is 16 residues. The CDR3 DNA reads TGTGCCAGTAGTCCGTTAGCGGGGGCGACCTCCTACGAGCAGTACTTC. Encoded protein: CASSPLAGATSYEQYF.

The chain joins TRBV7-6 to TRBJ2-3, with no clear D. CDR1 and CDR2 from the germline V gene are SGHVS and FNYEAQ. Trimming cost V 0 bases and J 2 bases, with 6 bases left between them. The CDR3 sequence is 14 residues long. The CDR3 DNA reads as TGTGCCAGCAGCTTAGCGCACTACACAGATACGCAGTATTTT. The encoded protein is CASSLAHYTDTQYF.

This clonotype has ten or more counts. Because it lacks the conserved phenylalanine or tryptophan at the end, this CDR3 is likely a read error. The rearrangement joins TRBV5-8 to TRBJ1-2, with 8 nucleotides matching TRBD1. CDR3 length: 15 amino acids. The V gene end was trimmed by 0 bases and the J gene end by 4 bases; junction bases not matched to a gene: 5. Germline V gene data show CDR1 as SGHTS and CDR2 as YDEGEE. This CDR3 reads CASSLDGQGGYGYTL. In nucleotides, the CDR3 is TGTGCCAGCAGCTTGGACGGACAGGGCGGCTATGGCTACACCCTC.

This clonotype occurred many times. The CDR3 coding sequence is TGCGCCAGCAGCCAAGAAAGGTATTATCAGCCCCAGCATTTT. This gives the protein CASSQERYYQPQHF. The rearrangement joins TRBV4-1 to TRBJ1-5; D gene ambiguous. V dropped 0 bases and J dropped 5 bases, with 8 bases sitting between them. The CDR3 is made up of 14 amino acids. CDR1 is MGHRA and CDR2 is YSYEKL in the germline V gene.

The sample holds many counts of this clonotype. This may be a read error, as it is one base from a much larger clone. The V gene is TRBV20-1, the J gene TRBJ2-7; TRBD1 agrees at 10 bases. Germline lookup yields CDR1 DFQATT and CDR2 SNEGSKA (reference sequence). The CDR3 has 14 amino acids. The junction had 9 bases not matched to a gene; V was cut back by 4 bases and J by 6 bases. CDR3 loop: CSATTSRDRGEQYF. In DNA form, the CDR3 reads TGCAGTGCTACAACATCCCGGGACAGGGGCGAGCAGTACTTC.